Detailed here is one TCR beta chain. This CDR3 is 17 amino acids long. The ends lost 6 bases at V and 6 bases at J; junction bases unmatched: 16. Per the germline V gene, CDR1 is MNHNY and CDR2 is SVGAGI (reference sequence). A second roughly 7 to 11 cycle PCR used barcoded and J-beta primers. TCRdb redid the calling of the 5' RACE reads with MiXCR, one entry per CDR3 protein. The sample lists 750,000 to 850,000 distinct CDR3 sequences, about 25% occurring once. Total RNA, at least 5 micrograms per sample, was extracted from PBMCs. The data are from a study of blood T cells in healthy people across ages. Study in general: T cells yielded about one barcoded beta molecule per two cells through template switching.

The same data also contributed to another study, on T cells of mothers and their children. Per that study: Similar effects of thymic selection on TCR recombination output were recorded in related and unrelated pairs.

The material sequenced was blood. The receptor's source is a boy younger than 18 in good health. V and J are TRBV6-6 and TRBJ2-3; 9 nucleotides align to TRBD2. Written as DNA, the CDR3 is TGTGCCAGCAGAGACCACGGCGGGGGGGCCGGTCTGGATACGCAGTATTTT. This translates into CASRDHGGGAGLDTQYF.